This T cell receptor (beta chain) was observed in a study of blood T cell repertoires in COVID-19. Clones were sequenced by immunoSEQ multiplex PCR, and TCRdb holds only the in-frame ones, with some missing. The data show 130,000 to 150,000 clones, 85% to 90% seen once. The receptor's source is a woman in her 40s with acute or convalescent COVID-19. The sample consisted of peripheral blood.

The CDR3 is CASSQPLTSSTDTQYF. CDR3 nucleotides: TGTGCCAGCAGCCAACCCCTGACTAGTAGCACAGATACGCAGTATTTT. The chain joins TRBV3-1 (or the pseudogene TRBV3-2) to TRBJ2-3, with D perhaps TRBD2 (6 bases). The CDR3 contains 16 residues. V was trimmed by 2 bases and J by 0 bases, leaving 12 bases between them. Germline loops: CDR1 LGHDT, CDR2 YNNKEL (reference sequence).